These 26 T cell receptor beta chains came from one sample sequenced in a study of blood T cell repertoires in COVID-19. Profiling relied on immunoSEQ multiplex PCR, and the TCRdb table lists in-frame clones only, not all of them. The sample lists some 59,000 clones, over 90% occurring once. Material: peripheral blood. The receptors here all came from a man in his fifties or sixties with acute or convalescent COVID-19.

The V call is TRBV7-2, the J call TRBJ2-2, with 9 positions matching TRBD1. Looked up from germline, CDR1 is SGHTA and CDR2 is FQGNSA. V lost 5 bases and J lost 8; bases outside the gene matches: 18. The CDR3 consists of 18 residues. The CDR3 sequence: CASSGRERKQGARGELFF. In DNA, the CDR3 is TGTGCCAGCAGCGGACGGGAGAGAAAACAGGGGGCGCGTGGGGAGCTGTTTTTT. The complete variable domain, with remaining parts taken from reference TRBV7-2 and TRBJ2-2, reads GAGVSQSPSNKVTEKGKDVELRCDPISGHTALYWYRQSLGQGLEFLIYFQGNSAPDKSGLPSDRFSAERTGGSVSTLTIQRTQQEDSAVYLCASSGRERKQGARGELFFGEGSRLTVL.

The CDR3 region has the DNA TGTGCCAGCTCGGAAAAGACCGGGACTATCTACGAGCAGTACTTC. Its translation: CASSEKTGTIYEQYF. The chain is built from TRBV18 and TRBJ2-7; 7 bases agree with TRBD2. Unmatched junction bases numbered 11, after V lost 6 bases and J lost 3 bases. In germline, CDR1 is KGHSH, CDR2 LQKENI. This CDR3 contains 15 residues.

V usage is TRBV9 and J usage is TRBJ1-1; D ambiguous. Trimming took off 0 bases at V and 4 bases at J, with 10 bases between the two ends. CDR1 is SGDLS, CDR2 YYNGEE, per germline. The CDR3 consists of 14 residues. The CDR3 nucleotides are TGTGCCAGCAGCGTAGTGGAGGGCCGCACTGAAGCTTTCTTT. Its translation: CASSVVEGRTEAFF.

V gene TRBV7-2 combines with J gene TRBJ1-6; 9 nucleotides line up with TRBD1. Germline-derived CDR1 and CDR2 are SGHTA and FQGNSA. The ends lost 5 bases at V and 9 bases at J; junction bases unmatched: 8. The CDR3 spans 15 residues. The CDR3: CASSPPGTGTSPLHF. As DNA, the CDR3 is TGTGCCAGCAGCCCTCCCGGGACAGGGACTTCACCCCTCCACTTT.

V gene TRBV29-1 combines with J gene TRBJ1-2; possibly TRBD1 for D (6 bases). The CDR3 has 12 amino acids. From germline, CDR1 is SQVTM and CDR2 ANQGSEA. V was trimmed by 5 bases and J by 3 bases, leaving 10 bases between them. The CDR3: CSVKGDDYGYTF. Written as DNA, the CDR3 is TGCAGCGTTAAGGGGGATGACTATGGCTACACCTTC.

The genes are TRBV3-1 (or the pseudogene TRBV3-2) and TRBJ2-1; TRBD1 aligns across 8 bases. The J segment lost 0 bases and the V segment lost 0 bases, leaving 1 base of the junction unmatched. CDR1 is LGHDT and CDR2 is YNNKEL in the germline V gene (reference sequence). This CDR3 contains 16 residues. The CDR3 reads CASSQETGASYNEQFF. The CDR3 DNA is TGTGCCAGCAGCCAAGAGACAGGGGCCTCCTACAATGAGCAGTTCTTC.

This clone was seen once. The CDR3 DNA reads as TGCGCCAGCAGCCAAGATTTCATGGCTAGCACAGATACGCAGTATTTT. It encodes CASSQDFMASTDTQYF. The chain employs TRBV4-3 and TRBJ2-3; D gene unclear. The germline V gene encodes CDR1 LGHNA and CDR2 YSLEER. Trimming cost V 0 bases and J 0 bases, with 10 bases left between them. The CDR3 has 16 amino acids.

The rearrangement joins TRBV7-6 to TRBJ2-3; D remains ambiguous. Trimming pared 3 bases from V and 3 bases from J, leaving 7 bases between. The CDR3 spans 13 residues. CDR1 and CDR2 (germline): SGHVS, FNYEAQ. CDR3 in DNA: TGTGCCAGCAGCTTCGCAGCGACAGATACGCAGTATTTT. It encodes CASSFAATDTQYF.

By proportion, this clone is medium-sized. The chain carries TRBV11-3 and TRBJ1-4, with 8 bases lining up with TRBD1. The CDR3 is 15 residues long. Losses at the gene ends were 7 bases for V and 8 bases for J; bases not matched to a gene: 12. Germline CDR1 SGHNT, CDR2 YENEEA. In nucleotides, the CDR3 is TGTGCCAGCACCTCAGGGACAGGTCTAAGGGAAAAACTGTTTTTT. It yields the protein CASTSGTGLREKLFF.

The CDR3 DNA sequence: TGTGCCAGCAGCTTAGACGCCCAGCGGGGCGCACAAGAGACCCAGTACTTC. Protein: CASSLDAQRGAQETQYF. The chain uses TRBV11-3 and TRBJ2-5; 7 bases align to TRBD2. The V segment lost 0 bases and the J segment 2 bases; nucleotides outside the gene matches: 9. Looked up from germline, CDR1 is SGHNT and CDR2 is YENEEA. The CDR3 spans 17 residues.

The CDR3 DNA is TGTGCCAGCAGTTACCCACGGTCACCCCTCCACTTT. Residues: CASSYPRSPLHF. The chain recombines TRBV6-5 with TRBJ1-6; no clear D. The CDR3 runs 12 residues. Deletions cut 2 bases from V and 10 bases from J, with 6 bases between. CDR1 and CDR2 from the germline V gene are MNHEY and SVGAGI.

This rearrangement joins TRBV5-1 to TRBJ1-1, with TRBD1 as a possible D gene (5 bases). CDR3 length: 13 residues. Germline CDR1 reads SGHRS; CDR2 reads YFSETQ. The germline V and J ends were trimmed by 4 bases and 2 bases, with 9 bases remaining between them. The CDR3 here is CASSKQVNTEAFF. In DNA form, the CDR3 reads TGCGCCAGCAGCAAACAGGTTAACACTGAAGCTTTCTTT.

The table lists this clone with a count of one. The chain employs TRBV6-6 and TRBJ2-2; 11 bases line up with TRBD1. CDR3 length equals 15 residues. The V segment lost 6 bases and the J segment 4 bases; nucleotides outside the gene matches: 4. Germline-derived CDR1 and CDR2 are MNHNY and SVGAGI (reference sequence). The CDR3 spells CASRDRGRITGELFF. CDR3 in DNA: TGTGCCAGCAGGGACAGGGGGCGCATCACCGGGGAGCTGTTTTTT.

This chain joins TRBV11-2 and TRBJ2-7, with 10 bases that match TRBD1. Per the germline V gene, CDR1 is SGHAT and CDR2 is FQNNGV. J lost 4 bases, V lost 0 bases, and 3 bases had no gene match. CDR3 length: 15 residues. DNA for the CDR3: TGTGCCAGCAGCTTAGAGCTGGGACAGGGGTACGAGCAGTACTTC. This codes for CASSLELGQGYEQYF.

CDR3 coding DNA: TGTGCCACCAGTGAGGATCCCCGGGACAGGGTGGTTTACGAGCAGTACTTC. Translating it yields CATSEDPRDRVVYEQYF. V usage is TRBV24-1 and J usage is TRBJ2-7; TRBD1 agrees at 9 bases. CDR1 KGHDR and CDR2 SFDVKD come from the germline V gene. Trimming at V came to 4 bases and at J to 4 bases, leaving 13 bases not matched to a gene. The CDR3 runs to 17 residues.

This rearrangement joins TRBV18 to TRBJ2-7; 7 positions match TRBD1. The V and J ends lost 5 bases and 3 bases, in that order; junction bases with no gene match: 7. This CDR3 is 14 amino acids long. Germline V gives CDR1 KGHSH, CDR2 LQKENI. CDR3 sequence: CASSAHQGDYEQYF. DNA of the CDR3: TGTGCCAGCTCAGCTCATCAGGGGGACTACGAGCAGTACTTC.

J is TRBJ1-2 and V is TRBV6-5; the match to TRBD1 covers 8 bases. Germline assignment: CDR1 MNHEY and CDR2 SVGAGI. V lost 6 bases and J lost 3; bases outside the gene matches: 3. This CDR3 is 13 amino acids long. In DNA, the CDR3 is TGTGCCAGCAGCAGGGGGCGCGACTATGGCTACACCTTC. Its protein product is CASSRGRDYGYTF.

This clone was seen only once. The gene calls are TRBV19 and TRBJ1-1, with D perhaps TRBD1 (5 bases). Germline CDR1 and CDR2: LNHDA and SQIVND (reference sequence). V was trimmed by 7 bases and J by 6 bases, leaving 21 bases between them. This CDR3 comprises 15 residues. CDR3 nucleotide sequence: TGTGCCAGTAACTCTCTCAAGCTGGGGGAGGCTGAAGCTTTCTTT. It codes for CASNSLKLGEAEAFF. The entire variable domain, with the rest obtained from reference TRBV19 and TRBJ1-1, is as follows: DGGITQSPKYLFRKEGQNVTLSCEQNLNHDAMYWYRQDPGQGLRLIYYSQIVNDFQKGDIAEGYSVSREKKESFPLTVTSAQKNPTAFYLCASNSLKLGEAEAFFGQGTRLTVV.

The chain combines TRBV9 with TRBJ1-2; 7 nucleotides match TRBD1. V shed 3 bases, J shed 3 bases, and the junction held 8 bases outside the gene matches. Germline CDR1 SGDLS, CDR2 YYNGEE. CDR3 size: 15 residues. The CDR3 DNA sequence: TGTGCCAGCAGCGGATGGACAGGCGATCACTATGGCTACACCTTC. Residues: CASSGWTGDHYGYTF.

The chain uses TRBV5-4 and TRBJ2-5, with 12 nucleotides matching TRBD2. CDR1 and CDR2 (germline): SGHNT, YYREEE (reference sequence). This CDR3 has 15 residues. V was clipped by 4 bases and J by 6 bases; unmatched bases: 7. This CDR3 is CASSPSSGRAQTQYF. The CDR3 nucleotides read TGTGCCAGCAGCCCCTCTAGCGGGAGGGCCCAGACCCAGTACTTC.

The chain links TRBV30 to TRBJ2-7; 7 bases agree with TRBD1. Germline V gives CDR1 GTSNPN, CDR2 SVGIG (reference sequence). This CDR3 is built from 12 residues. The J segment lost 2 bases and the V segment lost 5 bases, leaving 3 bases of the junction unmatched. The CDR3 sequence: CAWEGQPYEQYF. DNA of the CDR3: TGTGCCTGGGAGGGACAGCCCTACGAGCAGTACTTC.

This chain connects TRBV24-1 to TRBJ2-3, with D tentatively TRBD2 (6 bases). Trimming left V 4 bases short and J 3 bases short, with 19 bases between. The germline V gene encodes CDR1 KGHDR and CDR2 SFDVKD. This CDR3 has 17 residues. The DNA for the CDR3 is TGTGCCACCAGTGAGCCTGTAAGGGCAGGGAGGACAGATACGCAGTATTTT. Protein: CATSEPVRAGRTDTQYF.

The rearrangement links TRBV27 to TRBJ2-3; D is possibly TRBD2 (5 bases). Germline V gives CDR1 MNHEY, CDR2 SMNVEV (reference sequence). The V and J ends lost 3 bases and 8 bases respectively, with 15 bases between them. The CDR3 sequence is 14 residues long. The chain's CDR3 is CASSFGEGRGTQYF. The DNA for the CDR3 is TGTGCCAGCAGTTTCGGCGAGGGTCGTGGTACGCAGTATTTT.

The J gene is TRBJ1-5, the V gene TRBV10-3; D call uncertain. This CDR3 contains 15 residues. Germline V gene data show CDR1 as ENHRY and CDR2 as SYGVKD. Between the trimmed V and J ends, which lost 0 bases and 11 bases, there was a span of 17 bases. In DNA form, the CDR3 reads TGTGCCATCAGTGAGTCGACTCGGGTATCAGCGGCCCAGCATTTT. Translation: CAISESTRVSAAQHF.

The J gene is TRBJ1-6, the V gene TRBV19; 8 nucleotides match TRBD1. The CDR3 length is 15 residues. CDR1 and CDR2 (germline): LNHDA, SQIVND (reference sequence). Trimming at V came to 2 bases and at J to 9 bases, leaving 6 bases not matched to a gene. The CDR3 DNA is TGTGCCAGTAGTATAAAGGGGACAGGAGCTTCACCCCTCCACTTT. Amino acid sequence: CASSIKGTGASPLHF.

The chain combines TRBV24-1 with TRBJ1-1; 8 bases fit TRBD1. Germline V gene lookup returns CDR1 KGHDR and CDR2 SFDVKD. The V and J ends lost 6 bases and 6 bases, in that order; junction bases with no gene match: 8. The CDR3 runs 14 residues. The CDR3 nucleotides are TGTGCCACCAGTTGTCCAGGCAGGGGGCCTGAAGCTTTCTTT. Translated: CATSCPGRGPEAFF.